This T cell receptor beta chain was recovered during a study of T cells in tuberculosis. Overall study: Sequenced TCRs come from CD1B-GMM tetramer-binding T cells.

Points on this clone: Its antigen is still unknown.

Using immunoSEQ multiplex PCR, the repertoire was profiled, and TCRdb retains in-frame clones only, with some absent. The table records tens of thousands of clones, 90% to 95% of them present only once. Study findings and constraints: Active tuberculosis cases were adults; controls were adolescents. Smaller alpha distances in active tuberculosis partly reflected shorter CDR3-alpha lengths. Smaller distances to GMM-specific TCRs suggested their expansion in active tuberculosis.

Per the germline V gene, CDR1 is LNHDA and CDR2 is SQIVND (reference sequence). The CDR3 contains 13 residues. The V gene lost 5 bases and the J gene lost 5 bases, with 12 bases spanning the gap. The chain uses TRBV19 and TRBJ1-1; D possibly corresponds to TRBD1 (5 bases). The TCR originated in a donor aged 10-29 years with latent tuberculosis or without tuberculosis infection. Input material: PBMCs. The CDR3 DNA sequence: TGTGCCAGTAGTTCGGGACTGGGGACTGAAGCTTTCTTT. It codes for CASSSGLGTEAFF.